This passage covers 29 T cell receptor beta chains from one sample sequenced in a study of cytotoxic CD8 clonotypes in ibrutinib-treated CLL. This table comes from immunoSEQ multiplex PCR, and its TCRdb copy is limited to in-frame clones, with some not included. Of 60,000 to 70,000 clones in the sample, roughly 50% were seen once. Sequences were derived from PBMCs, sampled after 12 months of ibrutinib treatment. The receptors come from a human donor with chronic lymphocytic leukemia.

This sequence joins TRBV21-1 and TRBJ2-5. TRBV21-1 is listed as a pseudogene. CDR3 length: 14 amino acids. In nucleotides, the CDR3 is TGTGCCAGCAGCAAAGCTAAGGCCCGAGAGACCCAGTACTTC. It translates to CASSKAKARETQYF.

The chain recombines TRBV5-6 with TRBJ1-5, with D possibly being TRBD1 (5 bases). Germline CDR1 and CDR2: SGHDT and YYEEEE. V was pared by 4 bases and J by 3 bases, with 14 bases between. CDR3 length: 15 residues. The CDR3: CASSRGEMNNQPQHF. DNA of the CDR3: TGTGCCAGCAGCAGGGGAGAGATGAACAATCAGCCCCAGCATTTT. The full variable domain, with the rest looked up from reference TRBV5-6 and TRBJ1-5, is DAGVTQSPTHLIKTRGQQVTLRCSPKSGHDTVSWYQQALGQGPQFIFQYYEEEERQRGNFPDRFSGHQFPNYSSELNVNALLLGDSALYLCASSRGEMNNQPQHFGDGTRLSIL.

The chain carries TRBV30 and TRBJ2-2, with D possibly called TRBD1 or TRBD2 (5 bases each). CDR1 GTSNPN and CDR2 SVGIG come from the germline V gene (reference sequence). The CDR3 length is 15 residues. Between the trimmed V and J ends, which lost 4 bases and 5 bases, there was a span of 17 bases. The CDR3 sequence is CAWKNTGRRTGELFF. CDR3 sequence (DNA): TGTGCCTGGAAGAACACGGGGCGCCGGACCGGGGAGCTGTTTTTT.

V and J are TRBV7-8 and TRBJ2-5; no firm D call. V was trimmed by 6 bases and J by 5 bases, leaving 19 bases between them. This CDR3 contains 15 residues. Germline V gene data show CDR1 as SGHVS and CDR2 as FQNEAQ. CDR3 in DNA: TGTGCCAGCAGTCCGACCCGGTTGGGGTGGGAGACCCAGTACTTC. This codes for CASSPTRLGWETQYF. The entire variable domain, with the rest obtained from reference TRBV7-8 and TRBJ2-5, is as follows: GAGVSQSPRYKVAKRGQDVALRCDPISGHVSLFWYQQALGQGPEFLTYFQNEAQLDKSGLPSDRFFAERPEGSVSTLKIQRTQQEDSAVYLCASSPTRLGWETQYFGPGTRLLVL.

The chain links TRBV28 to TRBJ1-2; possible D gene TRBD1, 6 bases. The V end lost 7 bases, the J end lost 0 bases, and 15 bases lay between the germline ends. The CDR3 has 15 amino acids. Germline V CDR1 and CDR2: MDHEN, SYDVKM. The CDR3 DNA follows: TGTGCCAGCACCAGAGGGGGGATAGCTAACTATGGCTACACCTTC. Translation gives CASTRGGIANYGYTF.

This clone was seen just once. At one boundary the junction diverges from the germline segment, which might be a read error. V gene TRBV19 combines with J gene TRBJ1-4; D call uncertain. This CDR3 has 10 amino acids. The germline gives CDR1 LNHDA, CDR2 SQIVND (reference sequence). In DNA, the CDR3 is TGCCCAATAAGCGATGAAAAACTGTTTTTT. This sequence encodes CPISDEKLFF.

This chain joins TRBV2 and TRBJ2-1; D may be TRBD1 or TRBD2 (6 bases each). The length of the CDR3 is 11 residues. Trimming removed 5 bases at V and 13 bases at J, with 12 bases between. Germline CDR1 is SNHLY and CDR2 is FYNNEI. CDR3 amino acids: CASSPFGGQFF. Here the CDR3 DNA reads TGTGCCAGCAGTCCTTTCGGGGGCCAGTTCTTC.

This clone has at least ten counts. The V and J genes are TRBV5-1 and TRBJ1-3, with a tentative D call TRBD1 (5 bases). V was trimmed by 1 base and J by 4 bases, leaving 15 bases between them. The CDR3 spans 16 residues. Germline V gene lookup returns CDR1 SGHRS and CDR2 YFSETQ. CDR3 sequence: CASSLIQGTPGNTIYF. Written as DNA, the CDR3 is TGCGCCAGCAGCTTGATTCAGGGAACACCCGGAAACACCATATATTTT.

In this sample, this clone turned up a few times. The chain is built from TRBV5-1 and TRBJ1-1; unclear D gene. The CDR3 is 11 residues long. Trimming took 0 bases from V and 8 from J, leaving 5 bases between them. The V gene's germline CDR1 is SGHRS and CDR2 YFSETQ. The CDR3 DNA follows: TGCGCCAGCAGCTTGGAGGCAGAAGCTTTCTTT. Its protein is CASSLEAEAFF. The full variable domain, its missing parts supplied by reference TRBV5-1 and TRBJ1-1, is KAGVTQTPRYLIKTRGQQVTLSCSPISGHRSVSWYQQTPGQGLQFLFEYFSETQRNKGNFPGRFSGRQFSNSRSEMNVSTLELGDSALYLCASSLEAEAFFGQGTRLTVV.

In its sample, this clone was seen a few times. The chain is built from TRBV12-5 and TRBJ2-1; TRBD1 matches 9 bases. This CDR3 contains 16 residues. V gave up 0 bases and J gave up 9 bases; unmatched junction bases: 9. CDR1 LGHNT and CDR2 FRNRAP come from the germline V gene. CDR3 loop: CASGLVVGTGMGEQFF. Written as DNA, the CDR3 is TGTGCTAGTGGTTTGGTAGTAGGGACAGGGATGGGTGAGCAGTTCTTC.

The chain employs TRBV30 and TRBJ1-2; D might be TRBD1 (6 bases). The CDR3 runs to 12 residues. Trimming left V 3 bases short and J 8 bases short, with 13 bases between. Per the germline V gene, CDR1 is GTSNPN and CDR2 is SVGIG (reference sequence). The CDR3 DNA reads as TGTGCCTGGAGAGAGACAGGATACGGCTACACCTTC. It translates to CAWRETGYGYTF. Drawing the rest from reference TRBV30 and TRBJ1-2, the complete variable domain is SQTIHQWPATLVQPVGSPLSLECTVEGTSNPNLYWYRQAAGRGLQLLFYSVGIGQISSEVPQNLSASRPQDRQFILSSKKLLLSDSGFYLCAWRETGYGYTFGSGTRLTVV.

The DNA for the CDR3 is TGTGCCAGCAGCCCACTGACAGGGTTTACTGAAGCTTTCTTT. Its translation: CASSPLTGFTEAFF. This chain joins TRBV7-9 and TRBJ1-1; 7 positions agree with TRBD1. CDR3 length: 14 amino acids. The ends lost 5 bases at V and 5 bases at J; junction bases unmatched: 8. The germline gives CDR1 SEHNR, CDR2 FQNEAQ (reference sequence).

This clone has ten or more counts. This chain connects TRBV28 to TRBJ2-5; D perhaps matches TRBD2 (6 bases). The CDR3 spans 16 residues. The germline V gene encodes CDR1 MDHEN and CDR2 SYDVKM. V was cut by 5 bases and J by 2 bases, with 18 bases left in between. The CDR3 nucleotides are TGTGCCAGCAGTGGGACGCAACCGGGACTGCAAGAGACCCAGTACTTC. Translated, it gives CASSGTQPGLQETQYF.

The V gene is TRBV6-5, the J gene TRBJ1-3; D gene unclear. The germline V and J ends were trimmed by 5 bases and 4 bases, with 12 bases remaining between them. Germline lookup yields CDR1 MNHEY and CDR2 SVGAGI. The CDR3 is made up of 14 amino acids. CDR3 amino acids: CASSRTDSGNTIYF. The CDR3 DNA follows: TGTGCCAGCAGTCGCACGGATTCGGGAAACACCATATATTTT.

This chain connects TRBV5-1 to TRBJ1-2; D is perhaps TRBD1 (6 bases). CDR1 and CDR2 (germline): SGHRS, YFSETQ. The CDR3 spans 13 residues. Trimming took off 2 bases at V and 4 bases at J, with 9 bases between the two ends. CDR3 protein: CASSLTGTYGYTF. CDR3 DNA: TGCGCCAGCAGCTTAACAGGGACCTATGGCTACACCTTC.

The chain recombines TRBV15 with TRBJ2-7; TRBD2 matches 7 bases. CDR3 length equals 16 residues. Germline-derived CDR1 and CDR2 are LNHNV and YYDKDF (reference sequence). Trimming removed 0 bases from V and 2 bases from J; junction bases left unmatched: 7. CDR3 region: CATSREISAGAYEQYF. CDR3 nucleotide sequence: TGTGCCACCAGCAGAGAAATATCGGCGGGAGCCTACGAGCAGTACTTC. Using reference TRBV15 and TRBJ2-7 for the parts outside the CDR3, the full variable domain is DAMVIQNPRYQVTQFGKPVTLSCSQTLNHNVMYWYQQKSSQAPKLLFHYYDKDFNNEADTPDNFQSRRPNTSFCFLDIRSPGLGDTAMYLCATSREISAGAYEQYFGPGTRLTVT.

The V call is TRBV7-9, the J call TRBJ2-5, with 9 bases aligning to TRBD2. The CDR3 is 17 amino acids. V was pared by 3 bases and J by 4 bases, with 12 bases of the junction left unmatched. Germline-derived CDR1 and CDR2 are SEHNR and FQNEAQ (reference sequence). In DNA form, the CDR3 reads TGTGCCAGCAGCTTGACCCTTGGGAGCGGGAGGCGAGAGACCCAGTACTTC. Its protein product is CASSLTLGSGRRETQYF. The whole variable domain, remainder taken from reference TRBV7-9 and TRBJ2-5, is DTGVSQNPRHKITKRGQNVTFRCDPISEHNRLYWYRQTLGQGPEFLTYFQNEAQLEKSRLLSDRFSAERPKGSFSTLEIQRTEQGDSAMYLCASSLTLGSGRRETQYFGPGTRLLVL.

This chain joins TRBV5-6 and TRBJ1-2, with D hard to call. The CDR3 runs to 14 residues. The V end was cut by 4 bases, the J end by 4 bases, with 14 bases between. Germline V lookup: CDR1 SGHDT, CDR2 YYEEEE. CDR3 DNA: TGTGCCAGCAGCCGGCCGGTTTCAGGCTATGGCTACACCTTC. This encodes CASSRPVSGYGYTF.

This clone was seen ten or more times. CDR3 nucleotides: TGTGCCAGCAGCTTAGGGGAGACCGGGGAGCTGTTTTTT. It is translated as CASSLGETGELFF. The V and J genes are TRBV11-2 and TRBJ2-2, with D tentatively TRBD2 (5 bases). Trimming took off 1 base at V and 5 bases at J, with 5 bases between the two ends. The CDR3 has 13 residues. Germline V lookup: CDR1 SGHAT, CDR2 FQNNGV. Looking up the rest from reference TRBV11-2 and TRBJ2-2 gives the full variable domain: EAGVAQSPRYKIIEKRQSVAFWCNPISGHATLYWYQQILGQGPKLLIQFQNNGVVDDSQLPKDRFSAERLKGVDSTLKIQPAKLEDSAVYLCASSLGETGELFFGEGSRLTVL.

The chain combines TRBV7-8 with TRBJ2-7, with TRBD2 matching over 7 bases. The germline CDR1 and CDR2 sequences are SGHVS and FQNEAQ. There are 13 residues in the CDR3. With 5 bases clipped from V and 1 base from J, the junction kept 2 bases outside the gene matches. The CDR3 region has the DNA TGTGCCAGCAGCCCCGGGGGGTCCTACGAGCAGTACGTC. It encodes CASSPGGSYEQYV.

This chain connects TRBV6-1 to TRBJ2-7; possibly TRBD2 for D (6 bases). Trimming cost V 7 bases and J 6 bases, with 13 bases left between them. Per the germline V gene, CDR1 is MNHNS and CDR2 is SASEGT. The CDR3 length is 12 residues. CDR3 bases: TGTGCCAGCAAGGGACTTTCCCGCGAGCAGTACGTC. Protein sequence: CASKGLSREQYV.

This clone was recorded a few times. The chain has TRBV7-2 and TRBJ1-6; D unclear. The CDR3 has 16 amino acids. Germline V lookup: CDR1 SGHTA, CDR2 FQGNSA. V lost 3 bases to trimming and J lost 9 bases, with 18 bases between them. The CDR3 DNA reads TGTGCCAGCAGCTTTGTGGGGTCCACCTTGAGTTCACCCCTCCACTTT. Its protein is CASSFVGSTLSSPLHF. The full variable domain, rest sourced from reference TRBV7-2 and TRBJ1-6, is GAGVSQSPSNKVTEKGKDVELRCDPISGHTALYWYRQSLGQGLEFLIYFQGNSAPDKSGLPSDRFSAERTGGSVSTLTIQRTQQEDSAVYLCASSFVGSTLSSPLHFGNGTRLTVT.

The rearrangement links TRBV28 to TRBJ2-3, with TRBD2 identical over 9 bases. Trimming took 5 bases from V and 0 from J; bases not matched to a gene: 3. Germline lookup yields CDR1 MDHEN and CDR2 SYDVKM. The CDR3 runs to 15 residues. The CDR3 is CASSTSGPSTDTQYF. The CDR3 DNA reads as TGTGCCAGCAGTACTAGCGGGCCTAGCACAGATACGCAGTATTTT.

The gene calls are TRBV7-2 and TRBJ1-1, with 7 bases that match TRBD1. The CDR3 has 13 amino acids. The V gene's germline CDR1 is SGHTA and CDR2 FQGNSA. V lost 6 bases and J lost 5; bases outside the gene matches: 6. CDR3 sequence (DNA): TGTGCCAGCAGACGAGACAGGGCTACTGAAGCTTTCTTT. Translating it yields CASRRDRATEAFF.

CDR3 sequence: CASRYTGDGTEAFF. As DNA, the CDR3 is TGTGCCAGCAGGTATACAGGGGATGGCACTGAAGCTTTCTTT. The chain employs TRBV6-4 and TRBJ1-1; 7 bases map to TRBD1. In germline, CDR1 is MRHNA, CDR2 SNTAGT. The V segment lost 6 bases and the J segment 4 bases; nucleotides outside the gene matches: 8. The CDR3 length is 14 residues.

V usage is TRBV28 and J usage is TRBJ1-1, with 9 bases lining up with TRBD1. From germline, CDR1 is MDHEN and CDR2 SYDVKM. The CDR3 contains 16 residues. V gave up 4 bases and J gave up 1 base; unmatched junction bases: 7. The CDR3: CASSSGQGFANTEAFF. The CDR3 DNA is TGTGCCAGCAGTTCTGGACAGGGGTTCGCGAACACTGAAGCTTTCTTT.

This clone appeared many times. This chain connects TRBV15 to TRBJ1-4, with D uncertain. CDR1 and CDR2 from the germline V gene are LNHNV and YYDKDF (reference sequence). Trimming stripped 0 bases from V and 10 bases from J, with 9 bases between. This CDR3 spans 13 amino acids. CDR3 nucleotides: TGTGCCACCAGCAGAGATCAGAAGGGAAAACTGTTTTTT. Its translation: CATSRDQKGKLFF.

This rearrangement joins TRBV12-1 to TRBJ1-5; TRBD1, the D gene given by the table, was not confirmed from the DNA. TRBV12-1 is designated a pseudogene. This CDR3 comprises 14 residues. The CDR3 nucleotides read TGTGCCAGCAGCTTGCGACAGGGGGATCAGTCCCAGCATTTT. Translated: CASSLRQGDQSQHF.

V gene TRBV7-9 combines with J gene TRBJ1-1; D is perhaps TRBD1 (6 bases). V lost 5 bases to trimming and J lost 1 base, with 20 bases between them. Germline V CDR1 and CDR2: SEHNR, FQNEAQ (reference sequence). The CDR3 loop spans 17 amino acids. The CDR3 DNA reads TGTGCCAGCAGCAGGGACAACTTCGGGTTGACGAACACTGAAGCTTTCTTT. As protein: CASSRDNFGLTNTEAFF.